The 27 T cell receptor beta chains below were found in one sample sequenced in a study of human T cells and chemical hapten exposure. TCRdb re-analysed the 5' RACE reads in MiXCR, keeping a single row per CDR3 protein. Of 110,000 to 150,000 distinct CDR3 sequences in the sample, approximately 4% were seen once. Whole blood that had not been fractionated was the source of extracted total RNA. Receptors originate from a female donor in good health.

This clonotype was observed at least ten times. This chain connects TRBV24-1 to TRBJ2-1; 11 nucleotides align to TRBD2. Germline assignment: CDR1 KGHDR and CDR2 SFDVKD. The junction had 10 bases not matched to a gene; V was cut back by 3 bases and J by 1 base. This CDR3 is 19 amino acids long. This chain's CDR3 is CATSDRVAGGRGSYNEQFF. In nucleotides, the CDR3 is TGTGCCACCAGTGATCGCGTAGCGGGGGGGCGGGGGTCCTACAATGAGCAGTTCTTC.

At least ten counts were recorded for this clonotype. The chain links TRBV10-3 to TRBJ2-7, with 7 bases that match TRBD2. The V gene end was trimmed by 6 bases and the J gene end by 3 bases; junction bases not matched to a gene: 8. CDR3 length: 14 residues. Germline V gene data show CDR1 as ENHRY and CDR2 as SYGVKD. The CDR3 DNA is TGTGCCATCAGAGTAGCGGGCGAATACTACGAGCAGTACTTC. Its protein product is CAIRVAGEYYEQYF.

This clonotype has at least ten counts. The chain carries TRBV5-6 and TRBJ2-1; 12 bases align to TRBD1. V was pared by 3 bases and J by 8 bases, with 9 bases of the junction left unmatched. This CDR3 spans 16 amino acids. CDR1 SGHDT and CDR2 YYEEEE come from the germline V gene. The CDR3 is CASSWTRDRGLYEQFF. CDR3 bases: TGTGCCAGCAGCTGGACCCGGGACAGGGGGCTTTATGAGCAGTTCTTC.

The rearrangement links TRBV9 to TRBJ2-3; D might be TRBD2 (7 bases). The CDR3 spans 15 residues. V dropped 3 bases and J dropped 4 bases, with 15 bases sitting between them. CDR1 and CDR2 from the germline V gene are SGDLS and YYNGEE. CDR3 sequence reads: CASSEGGGRPDTQYF. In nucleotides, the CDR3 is TGTGCCAGCAGCGAGGGGGGGGGTCGCCCAGATACGCAGTATTTT. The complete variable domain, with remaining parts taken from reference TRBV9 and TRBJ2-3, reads DSGVTQTPKHLITATGQRVTLRCSPRSGDLSVYWYQQSLDQGLQFLIQYYNGEERAKGNILERFSAQQFPDLHSELNLSSLELGDSALYFCASSEGGGRPDTQYFGPGTRLTVL.

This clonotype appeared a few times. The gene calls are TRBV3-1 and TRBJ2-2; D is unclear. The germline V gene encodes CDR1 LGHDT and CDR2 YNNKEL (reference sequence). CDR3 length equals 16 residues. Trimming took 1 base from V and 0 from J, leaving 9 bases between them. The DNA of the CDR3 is TGTGCCAGCAGCCAAGGTATAGTTTCGAACACCGGGGAGCTGTTTTTT. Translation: CASSQGIVSNTGELFF.

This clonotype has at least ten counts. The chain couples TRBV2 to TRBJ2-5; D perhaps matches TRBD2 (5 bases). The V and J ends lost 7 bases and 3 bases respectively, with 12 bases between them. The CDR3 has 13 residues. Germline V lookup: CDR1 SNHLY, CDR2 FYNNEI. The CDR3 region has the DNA TGTGCCAGCACCCCACGGGGAAAAGAGACCCAGTACTTC. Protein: CASTPRGKETQYF. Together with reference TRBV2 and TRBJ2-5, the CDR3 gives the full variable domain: EPEVTQTPSHQVTQMGQEVILRCVPISNHLYFYWYRQILGQKVEFLVSFYNNEISEKSEIFDDQFSVERPDGSNFTLKIRSTKLEDSAMYFCASTPRGKETQYFGPGTRLLVL.

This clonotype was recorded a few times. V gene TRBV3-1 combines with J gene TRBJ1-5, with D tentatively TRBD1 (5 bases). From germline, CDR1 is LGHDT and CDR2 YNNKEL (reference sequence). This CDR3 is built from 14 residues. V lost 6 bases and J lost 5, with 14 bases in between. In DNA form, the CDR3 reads TGTGCCAGCAGTTCCGGGACGGGTTATCAGCCCCAGCATTTT. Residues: CASSSGTGYQPQHF.

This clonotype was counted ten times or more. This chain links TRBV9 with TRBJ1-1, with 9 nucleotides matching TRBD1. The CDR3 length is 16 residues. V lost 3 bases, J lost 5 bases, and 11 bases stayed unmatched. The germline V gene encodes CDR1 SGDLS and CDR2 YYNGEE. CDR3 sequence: CASSGRTGGLGTEAFF. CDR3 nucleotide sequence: TGTGCCAGCAGCGGGAGAACAGGGGGCCTAGGTACTGAAGCTTTCTTT. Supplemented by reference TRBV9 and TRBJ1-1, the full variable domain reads DSGVTQTPKHLITATGQRVTLRCSPRSGDLSVYWYQQSLDQGLQFLIQYYNGEERAKGNILERFSAQQFPDLHSELNLSSLELGDSALYFCASSGRTGGLGTEAFFGQGTRLTVV.

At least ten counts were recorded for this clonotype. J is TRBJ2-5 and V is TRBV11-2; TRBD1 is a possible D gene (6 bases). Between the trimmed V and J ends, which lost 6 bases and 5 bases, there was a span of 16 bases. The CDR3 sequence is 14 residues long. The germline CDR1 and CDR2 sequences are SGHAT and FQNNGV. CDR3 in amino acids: CASSPGVQRETQYF. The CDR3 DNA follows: TGTGCCAGCAGTCCAGGGGTCCAGCGGGAGACCCAGTACTTC. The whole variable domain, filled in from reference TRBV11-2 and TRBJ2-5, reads EAGVAQSPRYKIIEKRQSVAFWCNPISGHATLYWYQQILGQGPKLLIQFQNNGVVDDSQLPKDRFSAERLKGVDSTLKIQPAKLEDSAVYLCASSPGVQRETQYFGPGTRLLVL.

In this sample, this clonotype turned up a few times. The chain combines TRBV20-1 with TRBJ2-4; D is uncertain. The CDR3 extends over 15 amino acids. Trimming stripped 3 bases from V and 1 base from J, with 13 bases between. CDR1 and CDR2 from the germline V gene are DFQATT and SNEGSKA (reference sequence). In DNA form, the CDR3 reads TGCAGTGCTAGTACGCGCGCCGGGGCCAAAAACATTCAGTACTTC. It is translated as CSASTRAGAKNIQYF.

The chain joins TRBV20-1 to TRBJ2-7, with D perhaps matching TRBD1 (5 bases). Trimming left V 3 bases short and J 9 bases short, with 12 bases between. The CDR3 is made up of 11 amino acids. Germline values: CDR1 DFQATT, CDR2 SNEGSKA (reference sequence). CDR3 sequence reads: CSARARVGQYF. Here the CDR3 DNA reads TGCAGTGCTAGGGCCAGGGTAGGGCAGTACTTC.

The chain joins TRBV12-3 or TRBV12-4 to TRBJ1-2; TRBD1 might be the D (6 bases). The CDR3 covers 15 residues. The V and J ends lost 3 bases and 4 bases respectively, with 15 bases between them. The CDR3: CASSFSGQKTYGYTF. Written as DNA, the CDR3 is TGTGCCAGCAGTTTCTCCGGACAGAAGACCTATGGCTACACCTTC.

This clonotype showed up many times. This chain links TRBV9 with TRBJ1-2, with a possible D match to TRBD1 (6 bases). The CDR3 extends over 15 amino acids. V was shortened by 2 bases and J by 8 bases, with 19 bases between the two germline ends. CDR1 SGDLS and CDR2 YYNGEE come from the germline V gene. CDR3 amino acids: CASSVGDNSWEGYTF. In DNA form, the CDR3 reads TGTGCCAGCAGCGTGGGGGACAACTCTTGGGAGGGCTACACCTTC.

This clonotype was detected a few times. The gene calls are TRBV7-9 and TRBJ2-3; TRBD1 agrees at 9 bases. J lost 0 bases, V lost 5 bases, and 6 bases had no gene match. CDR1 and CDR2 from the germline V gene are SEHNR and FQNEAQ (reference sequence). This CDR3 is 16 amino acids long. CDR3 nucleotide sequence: TGTGCCAGCAGCCACCGGGACAGGGTTAGCACAGATACGCAGTATTTT. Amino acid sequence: CASSHRDRVSTDTQYF.

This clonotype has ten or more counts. CDR3 protein: CASSLGGRQTYGYTF. CDR3 in DNA: TGTGCCAGCAGCTTAGGGGGGCGGCAGACCTATGGCTACACCTTC. V is TRBV7-2 and J is TRBJ1-2, with D maybe TRBD1 (6 bases). CDR3 length: 15 amino acids. CDR1 is SGHTA and CDR2 is FQGNSA in the germline V gene. V was cut by 1 base and J by 4 bases, with 13 bases left in between.

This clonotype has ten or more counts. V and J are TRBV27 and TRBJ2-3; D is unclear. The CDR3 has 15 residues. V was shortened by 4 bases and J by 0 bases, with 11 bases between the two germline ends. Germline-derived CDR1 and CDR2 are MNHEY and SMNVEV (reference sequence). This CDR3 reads CASSWTPPSTDTQYF. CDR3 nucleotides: TGTGCCAGCAGTTGGACCCCCCCTAGCACAGATACGCAGTATTTT.

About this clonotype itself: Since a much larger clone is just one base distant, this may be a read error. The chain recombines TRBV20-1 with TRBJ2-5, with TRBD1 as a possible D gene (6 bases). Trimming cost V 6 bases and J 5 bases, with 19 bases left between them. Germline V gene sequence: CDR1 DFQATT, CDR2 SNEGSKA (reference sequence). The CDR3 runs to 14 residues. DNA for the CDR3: TGCAGTGCCCACCGGACAGTGGTGTTGGAGACCCAGTACTTC. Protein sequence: CSAHRTVVLETQYF.

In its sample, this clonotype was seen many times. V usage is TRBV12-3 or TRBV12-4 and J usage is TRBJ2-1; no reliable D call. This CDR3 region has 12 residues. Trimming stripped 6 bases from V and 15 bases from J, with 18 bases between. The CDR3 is CASRHRQSHWFF. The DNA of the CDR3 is TGTGCCAGCAGACATCGACAATCACACTGGTTCTTC.

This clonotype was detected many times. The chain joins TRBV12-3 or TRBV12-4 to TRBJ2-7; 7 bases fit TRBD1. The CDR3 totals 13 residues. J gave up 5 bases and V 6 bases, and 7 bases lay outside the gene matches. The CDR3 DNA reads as TGTGCCAGCAGCCCGACAGGGACGAACGAGCAGTACTTC. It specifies CASSPTGTNEQYF.

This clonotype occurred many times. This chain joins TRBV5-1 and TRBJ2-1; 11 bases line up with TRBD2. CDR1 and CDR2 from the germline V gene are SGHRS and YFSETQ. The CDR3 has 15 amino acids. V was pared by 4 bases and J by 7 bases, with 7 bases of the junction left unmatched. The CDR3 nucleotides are TGCGCCAGCAGCACGGGACTAGCGGAGTGGAATGAGCAGTTCTTC. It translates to CASSTGLAEWNEQFF.

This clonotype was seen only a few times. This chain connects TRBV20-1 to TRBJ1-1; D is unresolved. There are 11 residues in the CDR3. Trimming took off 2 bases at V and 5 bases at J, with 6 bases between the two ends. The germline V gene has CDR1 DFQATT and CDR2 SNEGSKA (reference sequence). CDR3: CSARLGTEAFF. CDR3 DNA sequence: TGCAGTGCTAGATTGGGAACTGAAGCTTTCTTT.

CDR3 DNA sequence: TGTGCCAGCAGCCATTCAGTGGGAAACACCATATATTTT. Residues: CASSHSVGNTIYF. This chain uses TRBV3-1 with TRBJ1-3; D is uncertain. Trimming left V 3 bases short and J 4 bases short, with 7 bases between. Germline loops: CDR1 LGHDT, CDR2 YNNKEL (reference sequence). CDR3 length: 13 amino acids.

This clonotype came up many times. CDR3 amino acids: CSAEGPWTGTSTDTQYF. CDR3 nucleotide sequence: TGCAGTGCTGAAGGACCCTGGACGGGCACTAGCACAGATACGCAGTATTTT. This rearrangement joins TRBV20-1 to TRBJ2-3; D is unresolved. This CDR3 region has 17 residues. Germline V CDR1 and CDR2: DFQATT, SNEGSKA (reference sequence). Trimming removed 5 bases from V and 0 bases from J, with 21 bases in between.

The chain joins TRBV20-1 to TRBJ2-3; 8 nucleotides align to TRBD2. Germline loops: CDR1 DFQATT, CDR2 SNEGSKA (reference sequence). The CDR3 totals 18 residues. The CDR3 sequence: CRARRRGGIPSKTDTQYF. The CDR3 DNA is TGCAGGGCGAGAAGACGGGGGGGCATACCGAGCAAGACAGATACGCAGTATTTT.

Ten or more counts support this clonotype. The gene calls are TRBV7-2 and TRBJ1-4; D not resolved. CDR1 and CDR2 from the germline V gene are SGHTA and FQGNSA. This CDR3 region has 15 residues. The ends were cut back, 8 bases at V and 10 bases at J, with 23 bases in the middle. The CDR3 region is CASGPSAYPGGKLFF. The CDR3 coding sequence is TGTGCCAGCGGACCTTCAGCCTACCCAGGCGGAAAACTGTTTTTT.

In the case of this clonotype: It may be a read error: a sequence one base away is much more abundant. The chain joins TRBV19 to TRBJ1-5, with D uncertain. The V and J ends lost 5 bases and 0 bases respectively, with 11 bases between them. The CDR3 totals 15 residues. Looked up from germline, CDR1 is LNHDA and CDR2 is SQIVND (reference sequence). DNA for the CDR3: TGTGCCAGTAGTGAAAATCCTTATAGCAATCAGCCCCAGCATTTT. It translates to CASSENPYSNQPQHF.

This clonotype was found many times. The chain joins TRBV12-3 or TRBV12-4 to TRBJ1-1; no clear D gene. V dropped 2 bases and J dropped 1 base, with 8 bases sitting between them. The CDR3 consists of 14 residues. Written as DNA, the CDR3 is TGTGCCAGCAGTTTATTCCGGGAGAACACTGAAGCTTTCTTT. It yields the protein CASSLFRENTEAFF.